A selection of T cell receptor beta chains follows, all from one sample in a study of shared clonotypes between healthy human individuals. Here immunoSEQ multiplex PCR was the method, and the copy in TCRdb shows in-frame clones only, minus some. The sample holds under 700,000 clones, roughly 95% seen once. Input material: naive CD8+ T cells sorted from blood. All receptors come from a woman aged 25 to 39 in good health. Each CDR3 is given with its conserved first and last residue. A D gene is named only where the DNA matches it firmly. Rows give clone size only sometimes, using once, few, many, or a class for an expanded clone.

>TRBV7-9|NA|TRBJ2-7|NA
TGTGCCAGCAGCTTGTTTACGGACGAGCAGTACTTC
CASSLFTDEQYF
>TRBV28|NA|TRBJ2-7|TRBD2
TGTGCCAGCAGACTAGCGGGAGCGTGGAAACACGAGCAGTACTTC
CASRLAGAWKHEQYF
>TRBV2|NA|TRBJ2-1|TRBD2
TGTGCCAGCAGTGCCGGACTAGCGAAGTACAATGAGCAGTTCTTC
CASSAGLAKYNEQFF
>TRBV2|once|TRBJ1-1|NA
TGTGCCAGCAGTGGGGCACCTATGAACACTGAAGCTTTCTTT
CASSGAPMNTEAFF
>TRBV6-5|NA|TRBJ2-7|NA
TGTGCCAGCAGTTATCGCGGGGGCGGCGAGCAGTACTTC
CASSYRGGGEQYF
>TRBV28|NA|TRBJ2-5|NA
TGTGCCAGCAGGAGATCGGGACGGAGAGAGACCCAGTACTTC
CASRRSGRRETQYF
>TRBV2|NA|TRBJ2-7|TRBD2
TGTGCCAGCAGTGCAGGACTAGCGGGAGGTCTCTACGAGCAGTACTTC
CASSAGLAGGLYEQYF
>TRBV2|NA|TRBJ2-7|NA
TGTGCCAGCAGTGACTTCCCTGGAAGCTCCTACGAGCAGTACTTC
CASSDFPGSSYEQYF
>TRBV28|once|TRBJ2-5|NA
TGTGCCAGCAGTTTTGGGGGCTCAAAGACCCAGTACTTC
CASSFGGSKTQYF
>TRBV28|NA|TRBJ1-5|TRBD1
TGTGCCAGCACCGCCGGGTTTTTCACAAGGGGGCCCAATCAGCCCCAGCATTTT
CASTAGFFTRGPNQPQHF
>TRBV4-1|NA|TRBJ2-6|NA
TGCGCCAGCAGCCAAGTTACAGGCTTCGCTGGGGCCAACGTCCTGACTTTC
CASSQVTGFAGANVLTF
>TRBV27|NA|TRBJ2-1|NA
TGTGCCAGCAGTTTAGTGGGAGTTCGTTATCAGTTCTTC
CASSLVGVRYQFF
>TRBV5-1|NA|TRBJ1-6|NA
TGCGCCAGCAGCCCAGGCCGGGATTCCTATAATTCACCCCTCCACTTT
CASSPGRDSYNSPLHF
>TRBV28|NA|TRBJ1-4|NA
TGTGCCAGCAGACCGAGACAGACGAATGAAAAACTGTTTTTT
CASRPRQTNEKLFF
>TRBV27|NA|TRBJ2-1|TRBD2
TGTGCCAGCAGCTGGGACTACAACAATGAGCAGTTCTTC
CASSWDYNNEQFF
>TRBV2|NA|TRBJ2-3|NA
TGTGCCAGCAGTGAGAGCGGGCCAGCGTACACAGATACGCAGTATTTT
CASSESGPAYTDTQYF
>TRBV5-4|NA|TRBJ2-7|NA
TGTGCCAGCAGCTCCACGTACGAGCAGTACTTC
CASSSTYEQYF
>TRBV28|NA|TRBJ2-3|NA
TGTGCCAGCAGTTTATCAGGGGATACGCAGTATTTT
CASSLSGDTQYF
>TRBV9|few|TRBJ1-2|TRBD1
TGTGCCAGCAGCGGACAGGGTAACTATGGCTACACCTTC
CASSGQGNYGYTF
>TRBV19|NA|TRBJ2-1|NA
TGTGCCAGTAGCTTCTACCAACACCCGTACAATGAGCAGTTCTTC
CASSFYQHPYNEQFF
>TRBV15|NA|TRBJ1-5|NA
TGTGCCACCAGCAGGGAAAAAGAGAATCAGCCCCAGCATTTT
CATSREKENQPQHF
>TRBV28|once|TRBJ2-2|TRBD2
TGTGCCAGCAGTATTAGCGGGAGTGGCACCGGGGAGCTGTTTTTT
CASSISGSGTGELFF
>TRBV19|NA|TRBJ2-1|TRBD1
TGTGCCAGTAGTTACGGACAGGGGTTCGATGAGCAGTTCTTC
CASSYGQGFDEQFF
>TRBV4-1|NA|TRBJ2-7|NA
TGCGCCAGCAGCTCAGATGCGGGACTCGTGTACGAGCAGTACTTC
CASSSDAGLVYEQYF
>TRBV6-5|NA|TRBJ1-1|NA
TGTGCCAGCAGTTCACCCAGGGAGAGGACTGAAGCTTTCTTT
CASSSPRERTEAFF